These 22 T cell receptor beta chains came from one sample sequenced in a study of CDR3 diversity in severe acne. MiXCR, run by TCRdb on the PCR reads, gives a single entry per CDR3 protein. The table has some 90,000 distinct CDR3 sequences, approximately 54% seen once. Sequenced: blood. Receptor source: a male donor with severe acne vulgaris.

This sequence joins TRBV19 and TRBJ1-4, with 12 bases matching TRBD1. The CDR3 covers 15 residues. J was trimmed by 8 bases and V by 6 bases; bases with no gene match: 7. Germline assignment: CDR1 LNHDA and CDR2 SQIVND (reference sequence). CDR3 sequence (DNA): TGTGCCAGTAGCTCCGGGACAGGGGGCATAGAAAAACTGTTTTTT. Amino acid sequence: CASSSGTGGIEKLFF.

This chain links TRBV29-1 with TRBJ2-3; D perhaps matches TRBD2 (5 bases). CDR3 size: 13 residues. V gave up 4 bases and J gave up 4 bases, with 12 bases separating them. Germline CDR1 is SQVTM and CDR2 is ANQGSEA. The CDR3 protein is CSVGGREADTQYF. CDR3 DNA: TGCAGCGTTGGAGGGAGAGAGGCAGATACGCAGTATTTT.

CDR3 sequence reads: CASSESVGRAQLTYEQYF. For the CDR3, the DNA is TGTGCCAGCAGTGAATCCGTCGGGAGGGCCCAGTTAACCTACGAGCAGTACTTC. The genes are TRBV25-1 and TRBJ2-7; 8 bases align to TRBD2. V was pared by 1 base and J by 2 bases, with 13 bases of the junction left unmatched. CDR1 is MGHDK, CDR2 SYGVNS, per germline. The CDR3 has 18 residues.

V gene TRBV12-3 or TRBV12-4 combines with J gene TRBJ1-2, with 8 nucleotides matching TRBD1. CDR3 size: 17 residues. Trimming cost V 3 bases and J 8 bases; bases outside gene matches: 17. For the CDR3, the DNA is TGTGCCAGCAGTTTTATGCCTCCCAGGGGGCGAGGTCCCGGCTACACCTTC. It is translated as CASSFMPPRGRGPGYTF.

The table lists this clonotype with many counts. V and J are TRBV24-1 and TRBJ2-2; TRBD2 matches at 8 bases. CDR1 and CDR2 (germline): KGHDR, SFDVKD. This CDR3 contains 16 residues. The junction had 2 bases not matched to a gene; V was cut back by 0 bases and J by 3 bases. In DNA, the CDR3 is TGTGCCACCAGTGATTTGGGAGCGGGAGACACCGGGGAGCTGTTTTTT. Amino acids: CATSDLGAGDTGELFF.

In this sample, this clonotype is medium-sized. J is TRBJ2-7 and V is TRBV7-2, with D possibly matching TRBD2 (6 bases). Per germline, CDR1 SGHTA and CDR2 FQGNSA. The CDR3 loop spans 19 amino acids. Trimming removed 0 bases at V and 2 bases at J, with 23 bases between. CDR3 sequence reads: CASSLALSGFRTRAYEQYF. The CDR3 DNA sequence: TGTGCCAGCAGCTTAGCCCTAAGCGGGTTTAGAACCCGAGCCTACGAGCAGTACTTC.

This clonotype was observed a single time. A read error may account for a junction end that differs from germline. The chain couples TRBV11-2 to TRBJ2-1; D is undetermined. The CDR3 has 11 residues. Germline lookup yields CDR1 SGHAT and CDR2 FQNNGV. In nucleotides, the CDR3 is TGTGCCAGCAGCCTGTTCTATGAGCAGCTCTTC. This encodes CASSLFYEQLF.

The chain is built from TRBV10-3 and TRBJ2-2; D possibly uses TRBD1 or TRBD2 (5 bases each). The germline V and J ends were trimmed by 8 bases and 3 bases, with 13 bases remaining between them. The CDR3 has 14 residues. Per the germline V gene, CDR1 is ENHRY and CDR2 is SYGVKD. The CDR3 DNA reads as TGTGCCATCGGGGACCTCACCGACACCGGGGAGCTGTTTTTT. Translation gives CAIGDLTDTGELFF.

This rearrangement joins TRBV7-9 to TRBJ2-7; 9 bases map to TRBD2. Germline assignment: CDR1 SEHNR and CDR2 FQNEAQ (reference sequence). Germline trimming cut 11 bases from V and 4 bases from J; bases unmatched to any gene: 15. This CDR3 spans 15 amino acids. The CDR3 reads CAVGPSSGTQYEQYF. The CDR3 nucleotides read TGTGCCGTGGGACCCTCTAGCGGGACTCAATACGAGCAGTACTTC.

In regard to this clonotype: A much larger clone lies one base from this, so it may be a read error. The chain links TRBV10-2 to TRBJ2-3; TRBD2 aligns across 12 bases. This CDR3 is built from 15 residues. Germline V gene data show CDR1 as WSHSY and CDR2 as SAAADI. V lost 6 bases, J lost 3 bases, and 4 bases stayed unmatched. The CDR3 region is CASSLTSGRTDTQYF. CDR3 coding DNA: TGCGCCAGCAGCCTGACTAGCGGGAGAACAGATACGCAGTATTTT.

The chain links TRBV7-2 to TRBJ2-5, with 7 bases lining up with TRBD1. The CDR3 runs 15 residues. Germline V gene sequence: CDR1 SGHTA, CDR2 FQGNSA. Trimming cost V 4 bases and J 1 base; bases outside gene matches: 6. The CDR3 coding sequence is TGTGCCAGCAGCTCAGGGGGACAGACCCAAGAGACCCAGTACTTC. Translation gives CASSSGGQTQETQYF.

This clonotype was detected ten times or more. This chain links TRBV13 with TRBJ2-7; perhaps TRBD2 as D (5 bases). This CDR3 region has 15 residues. Germline assignment: CDR1 PRHDT and CDR2 FYEKMQ (reference sequence). The ends were cut back, 3 bases at V and 4 bases at J, with 16 bases in the middle. In DNA, the CDR3 is TGTGCCAGCAGCTTTTCGACTACTTTATCTTACGAGCAGTACTTC. Residues: CASSFSTTLSYEQYF. The variable domain in full, completed from reference TRBV13 and TRBJ2-7, reads AAGVIQSPRHLIKEKRETATLKCYPIPRHDTVYWYQQGPGQDPQFLISFYEKMQSDKGSIPDRFSAQQFSDYHSELNMSSLELGDSALYFCASSFSTTLSYEQYFGPGTRLTVT.

This clonotype was recorded at least ten times. This chain joins TRBV11-1 and TRBJ2-7, with TRBD2 matching 7 bases. CDR1 and CDR2 (germline): SGHAT, FQDESV (reference sequence). J gave up 9 bases and V 5 bases, and 10 bases lay outside the gene matches. This CDR3 comprises 13 residues. The CDR3 here is CASSPSGVGPQYF. Here the CDR3 DNA reads TGTGCCAGCAGCCCTAGCGGAGTTGGGCCGCAGTACTTC.

On this clonotype itself: This could be a read error, since a much larger clone is one nucleotide away. V and J are TRBV14 and TRBJ2-7; 12 positions agree with TRBD2. The CDR3 covers 15 residues. Unmatched junction bases numbered 3, after V lost 4 bases and J lost 2 bases. Looked up from germline, CDR1 is SGHDN and CDR2 is FVKESK. The CDR3 nucleotides are TGTGCCAGCAGCCTTAGGACTAGCGGGGCCTACGAGCAGTACTTC. This translates into CASSLRTSGAYEQYF.

This clonotype has more than one count but fewer than ten. CDR3 protein: CASSLIPRSGNTIYF. DNA of the CDR3: TGTGCCAGCAGTTTAATCCCTCGCTCTGGAAACACCATATATTTT. The rearrangement joins TRBV12-3 or TRBV12-4 to TRBJ1-3; D remains unclear. V was trimmed by 2 bases and J by 0 bases, leaving 8 bases between them. The CDR3 is made up of 15 amino acids.

Of note for this clonotype: As the CDR3 is not closed by the conserved phenylalanine or tryptophan, this likely results from a read error. The gene calls are TRBV15 and TRBJ2-7; no definite D call. Trimming cost V 1 base and J 1 base, with 2 bases left between them. Germline V gene data show CDR1 as LNHNV and CDR2 as YYDKDF (reference sequence). CDR3 length equals 12 residues. CDR3 sequence (DNA): TGTGCCACCAGCAGAGGGTCCTACGAGCAGTACCTC. This translates into CATSRGSYEQYL.

This chain connects TRBV29-1 to TRBJ1-1; D gene unclear. Trimming pared 4 bases from V and 3 bases from J, leaving 9 bases between. Germline V gene lookup returns CDR1 SQVTM and CDR2 ANQGSEA. There are 12 residues in the CDR3. CDR3 in DNA: TGCAGCGTTGGTGGGTGGGACACTGAAGCTTTCTTT. Translating it yields CSVGGWDTEAFF.

This clonotype came up a few times. The V gene is TRBV24-1, the J gene TRBJ2-7, with D perhaps TRBD1 (6 bases). The V gene lost 9 bases and the J gene lost 3 bases, with 11 bases spanning the gap. Per the germline V gene, CDR1 is KGHDR and CDR2 is SFDVKD. This CDR3 comprises 12 residues. Here the CDR3 DNA reads TGTGCCACCTGGGACAACAACTACGAGCAGTACTTC. This sequence encodes CATWDNNYEQYF.

V usage is TRBV5-1 and J usage is TRBJ2-3, with 11 bases aligning to TRBD2. This CDR3 is 16 amino acids long. The germline CDR1 and CDR2 sequences are SGHRS and YFSETQ. V lost 2 bases, J lost 1 base, and 3 bases stayed unmatched. In DNA form, the CDR3 reads TGCGCCAGCAGCTTTTTACTAGCGGGGGGCACAGATACGCAGTATTTT. It translates to CASSFLLAGGTDTQYF.

The chain recombines TRBV3-1 with TRBJ2-5, with a weak D call TRBD1 (5 bases). The CDR3 is made up of 16 amino acids. V lost 4 bases to trimming and J lost 2 bases, with 17 bases between them. CDR1 and CDR2 (germline): LGHDT, YNNKEL (reference sequence). CDR3 amino acids: CASSLTPSDSQETQYF. CDR3 DNA sequence: TGTGCCAGCAGCCTCACTCCTTCCGACAGTCAAGAGACCCAGTACTTC.

V and J are TRBV29-1 and TRBJ2-7; D could derive from TRBD1 or TRBD2 (5 bases each). Between the trimmed V and J ends, which lost 6 bases and 2 bases, there was a span of 17 bases. The germline CDR1 and CDR2 sequences are SQVTM and ANQGSEA. The CDR3 is 14 residues long. CDR3: CSVIHRDGAYEQYF. CDR3 DNA: TGCAGCGTCATACACCGGGACGGAGCCTACGAGCAGTACTTC.

J is TRBJ2-6 and V is TRBV24-1; D unclear. CDR3 length equals 15 residues. Trimming removed 3 bases at V and 0 bases at J, with 5 bases between. Germline CDR1 reads KGHDR; CDR2 reads SFDVKD. CDR3 sequence: CATSDTDSGANVLTF. CDR3 sequence (DNA): TGTGCCACCAGTGATACGGACTCTGGGGCCAACGTCCTGACTTTC.